The 28 T cell receptor beta chains below were found in one sample sequenced in a study of blood T cell repertoires in COVID-19. Method: immunoSEQ multiplex PCR; TCRdb's copy keeps in-frame clones and lacks some. Found here are around 300,000 clones, roughly 86% of them singletons; the top ten hold 1.5% to 2%. Sequences were obtained from PBMCs or T cells enriched from blood (not recorded which). The source of these receptors is a woman aged 55-69 years who had recovered from COVID-19.

V is TRBV7-2 and J is TRBJ2-7; 7 nucleotides line up with TRBD2. This CDR3 is 15 amino acids long. The trim removed 2 bases at V and 4 bases at J, leaving 8 bases unmatched. Looked up from germline, CDR1 is SGHTA and CDR2 is FQGNSA. The CDR3 protein is CASSLRAGEAYEQYF. The CDR3 coding sequence is TGTGCCAGCAGCTTACGGGCGGGAGAGGCTTACGAGCAGTACTTC.

V usage is TRBV2 and J usage is TRBJ2-1, with unresolved D. Germline values: CDR1 SNHLY, CDR2 FYNNEI. This CDR3 has 11 amino acids. Trimming shortened V by 3 bases and J by 10 bases, and 7 bases separated the two germline ends. The CDR3 loop is CASSEAEEQFF. Written as DNA, the CDR3 is TGTGCCAGCAGTGAGGCGGAAGAGCAGTTCTTC.

The chain joins TRBV5-4 to TRBJ2-6, with 7 bases lining up with TRBD2. The CDR3 covers 15 residues. Germline CDR1 reads SGHNT; CDR2 reads YYREEE (reference sequence). Losses at the gene ends were 10 bases for V and 4 bases for J; bases not matched to a gene: 11. In DNA form, the CDR3 reads TGTGCCGGTGGGGAGGGCGGCCCGGGGGCCAACGTCCTGACTTTC. This sequence encodes CAGGEGGPGANVLTF.

This chain connects TRBV6-4 to TRBJ1-1; D is unresolved. This CDR3 comprises 13 residues. Trimming left V 9 bases short and J 0 bases short, with 11 bases between. In germline, CDR1 is MRHNA, CDR2 SNTAGT. CDR3 in amino acids: CARSQAMNTEAFF. The CDR3 DNA sequence: TGTGCCAGATCCCAGGCCATGAACACTGAAGCTTTCTTT.

The J gene is TRBJ1-5, the V gene TRBV28; 7 nucleotides line up with TRBD1. This CDR3 is built from 16 residues. Unmatched junction bases numbered 16, after V lost 7 bases and J lost 7 bases. Germline V CDR1 and CDR2: MDHEN, SYDVKM. The CDR3 is CASTRDVGQAGQPQHF. The CDR3 bases are TGTGCCAGCACCCGCGACGTTGGACAGGCCGGGCAGCCCCAGCATTTT.

The chain is built from TRBV4-2 and TRBJ2-2; a weak D match, TRBD2 (5 bases). Germline lookup yields CDR1 LGHNA and CDR2 YNFKEQ. Trimming left V 4 bases short and J 3 bases short, with 15 bases between. The CDR3 spans 16 residues. The CDR3: CASSLSSGGDTGELFF. The CDR3, as DNA: TGTGCCAGCAGCCTATCAAGCGGAGGAGACACCGGGGAGCTGTTTTTT.

This chain links TRBV30 with TRBJ1-2; 7 bases align to TRBD1. This CDR3 is built from 16 residues. Germline CDR1 GTSNPN, CDR2 SVGIG (reference sequence). The V and J ends lost 1 base and 3 bases, in that order; junction bases with no gene match: 11. Here the CDR3 reads CAWSGLDRATDYGYTF. DNA for the CDR3: TGTGCCTGGAGTGGGCTCGACAGGGCGACTGACTATGGCTACACCTTC.

This chain joins TRBV6-5 and TRBJ2-7; no definite D call. The CDR3 length is 15 residues. CDR1 is MNHEY and CDR2 is SVGAGI in the germline V gene. V lost 5 bases, J lost 6 bases, and 20 bases lay in between. The CDR3 region is CASSPHRVANPEQYF. The DNA for the CDR3 is TGTGCCAGCAGTCCCCATCGGGTAGCTAACCCCGAGCAGTACTTC.

The gene calls are TRBV4-1 and TRBJ2-1; 9 nucleotides align to TRBD1. Germline V lookup: CDR1 MGHRA, CDR2 YSYEKL. This CDR3 region has 16 residues. Trimming removed 4 bases from V and 1 base from J; junction bases left unmatched: 5. The CDR3 protein is CASSPSGQGSYNEQFF. In nucleotides, the CDR3 is TGCGCCAGCAGCCCAAGTGGACAGGGGTCCTACAATGAGCAGTTCTTC.

This clone was observed once. The chain combines TRBV11-2 with TRBJ2-2; 8 bases agree with TRBD2. Trimming at V came to 5 bases and at J to 0 bases, leaving 11 bases not matched to a gene. The germline CDR1 and CDR2 sequences are SGHAT and FQNNGV. This CDR3 spans 18 amino acids. Here the CDR3 DNA reads TGTGCCAGCAGCCCGCGAGATACTAGCGGCTCGAACACCGGGGAGCTGTTTTTT. This gives the protein CASSPRDTSGSNTGELFF.

This clone was counted a few times. The V call is TRBV2, the J call TRBJ1-1; D perhaps matches TRBD1 (6 bases). Germline V gives CDR1 SNHLY, CDR2 FYNNEI. The CDR3 extends over 15 amino acids. Trimming took 4 bases from V and 5 from J, leaving 17 bases between them. The CDR3 nucleotides read TGTGCCAGCAGTGGTGGAGGGGGAGGGAGGACTGAAGCTTTCTTT. Amino acid sequence: CASSGGGGGRTEAFF.

This clone occurred once. The chain has TRBV11-3 and TRBJ1-1; D unclear. The V gene's germline CDR1 is SGHNT and CDR2 YENEEA. V was shortened by 1 base and J by 1 base, with 13 bases between the two germline ends. This CDR3 contains 16 residues. This chain's CDR3 is CASSLGAATPNTEAFF. CDR3 nucleotides: TGTGCCAGCAGCTTAGGTGCGGCTACCCCGAACACTGAAGCTTTCTTT. Full variable domain (rest looked up from reference TRBV11-3 and TRBJ1-1): EAGVVQSPRYKIIEKKQPVAFWCNPISGHNTLYWYLQNLGQGPELLIRYENEEAVDDSQLPKDRFSAERLKGVDSTLKIQPAELGDSAVYLCASSLGAATPNTEAFFGQGTRLTVV.

The chain uses TRBV5-1 and TRBJ1-1; D is uncertain. The V gene lost 4 bases and the J gene lost 3 bases, with 13 bases spanning the gap. The CDR3 runs 14 residues. CDR1 is SGHRS, CDR2 YFSETQ, per germline. The CDR3 DNA reads as TGCGCCAGCAGCATCCGGGATCCTTACACTGAAGCTTTCTTT. Amino acid sequence: CASSIRDPYTEAFF.

This rearrangement joins TRBV7-9 to TRBJ1-1; a possible D gene is TRBD1 (5 bases). The V end lost 2 bases, the J end lost 7 bases, and 11 bases lay between the germline ends. The CDR3 loop spans 13 amino acids. Germline CDR1 SEHNR, CDR2 FQNEAQ (reference sequence). The CDR3 region is CASSLSATVEAFF. The CDR3 DNA follows: TGTGCCAGCAGCTTATCGGCGACAGTTGAAGCTTTCTTT.

The chain couples TRBV6-5 to TRBJ2-7, with D tentatively TRBD1 (6 bases). V lost 2 bases and J 3 bases, leaving 14 bases between the germline ends. Germline CDR1 MNHEY, CDR2 SVGAGI. The CDR3 loop spans 15 amino acids. The CDR3 protein is CASSYKWGQDYEQYF. The CDR3 coding sequence is TGTGCCAGCAGTTACAAGTGGGGACAAGACTACGAGCAGTACTTC.

This chain links TRBV5-1 with TRBJ1-3, with D possibly matching TRBD1 (5 bases). Germline V gives CDR1 SGHRS, CDR2 YFSETQ. CDR3 length: 16 residues. Between the trimmed V and J ends, which lost 2 bases and 1 base, there was a span of 13 bases. The CDR3 is CASSLLNQGSGNTIYF. DNA for the CDR3: TGCGCCAGCAGCTTACTGAACCAGGGTTCTGGAAACACCATATATTTT.

The genes are TRBV28 and TRBJ1-1; the D gene is possibly TRBD1 (5 bases). CDR3 length: 12 amino acids. The germline V gene encodes CDR1 MDHEN and CDR2 SYDVKM. The V gene lost 7 bases and the J gene lost 5 bases, with 11 bases spanning the gap. The CDR3 spells CASTPGVTEAFF. The CDR3 nucleotides are TGTGCCAGCACTCCGGGGGTGACTGAAGCTTTCTTT.

The chain links TRBV28 to TRBJ1-2, with D perhaps TRBD1 (5 bases). The germline V gene encodes CDR1 MDHEN and CDR2 SYDVKM. The V gene lost 2 bases and the J gene lost 8 bases, with 9 bases spanning the gap. The CDR3 spans 12 residues. The CDR3 sequence is CASSLKGRGYTF. Written as DNA, the CDR3 is TGTGCCAGCAGTTTAAAGGGGCGAGGCTACACCTTC.

As regards this clone: Other DNA sequences in this sample translate to the same CDR3. The chain recombines TRBV5-1 with TRBJ1-2, with D perhaps matching TRBD1 (5 bases). The CDR3 length is 14 residues. Trimming stripped 0 bases from V and 4 bases from J, with 10 bases between. CDR1 is SGHRS, CDR2 YFSETQ, per germline. The CDR3 sequence: CASSLGAGSYGYTF. DNA for the CDR3: TGCGCCAGCAGCTTGGGGGCAGGGTCCTATGGCTACACCTTC.

V and J are TRBV24-1 and TRBJ2-1; D unresolved. V lost 3 bases to trimming and J lost 10 bases, with 6 bases between them. This CDR3 region has 11 residues. Germline lookup yields CDR1 KGHDR and CDR2 SFDVKD. Written as DNA, the CDR3 is TGTGCCACCAGTGATAGCTGGGAGCAGTTCTTC. This codes for CATSDSWEQFF.

The CDR3 protein is CASSATGMNTEAFF. In nucleotides, the CDR3 is TGTGCCAGTAGTGCGACAGGTATGAACACTGAAGCTTTCTTT. The chain is built from TRBV19 and TRBJ1-1, with D maybe TRBD1 (6 bases). This CDR3 has 14 amino acids. Germline V CDR1 and CDR2: LNHDA, SQIVND (reference sequence). Trimming shortened V by 5 bases and J by 0 bases, and 10 bases separated the two germline ends.

The J gene is TRBJ2-5, the V gene TRBV19; tentatively, D is TRBD1 (6 bases). Germline-derived CDR1 and CDR2 are LNHDA and SQIVND (reference sequence). V was clipped by 4 bases and J by 4 bases, with 13 bases between them. CDR3 size: 14 residues. This CDR3 is CASSTQGSGETQYF. The CDR3 DNA reads as TGTGCCAGTAGTACTCAGGGGTCGGGAGAGACCCAGTACTTC.

The genes are TRBV10-3 and TRBJ2-1; D ambiguous. The CDR3 has 18 amino acids. The V end lost 3 bases, the J end lost 0 bases, and 18 bases lay between the germline ends. CDR1 and CDR2 from the germline V gene are ENHRY and SYGVKD. The CDR3 DNA reads TGTGCCATCAGTGAAAAGACTTCCCGACCTAGCTCCTACAATGAGCAGTTCTTC. Translating gives CAISEKTSRPSSYNEQFF.

This chain uses TRBV7-8 with TRBJ2-7; maybe TRBD2 (6 bases). CDR1 is SGHVS, CDR2 FQNEAQ, per germline. V dropped 5 bases and J dropped 2 bases, with 16 bases sitting between them. The CDR3 totals 15 residues. The CDR3 loop reads CASSLRLVGPYEQYF. In DNA form, the CDR3 reads TGTGCCAGCAGCCTCAGACTAGTAGGTCCCTACGAGCAGTACTTC.

This chain links TRBV18 with TRBJ1-4; tentatively, D is TRBD1 (5 bases). Germline V gene lookup returns CDR1 KGHSH and CDR2 LQKENI. Trimming removed 7 bases from V and 4 bases from J, with 10 bases in between. The CDR3 runs 13 residues. Here the CDR3 reads CASLQANNEKLFF. The CDR3 DNA sequence: TGTGCCAGCTTACAGGCGAATAATGAAAAACTGTTTTTT.

Of note for this clone: Other DNA sequences in the sample encode the same CDR3. The rearrangement joins TRBV7-3 to TRBJ2-1; the match to TRBD2 covers 9 bases. CDR1 is SGHTA and CDR2 is FQGTGA in the germline V gene. This CDR3 spans 15 amino acids. The V segment lost 3 bases and the J segment 2 bases; nucleotides outside the gene matches: 2. CDR3 bases: TGTGCCAGCAGCTTTAGCGGGGGAGCCTACAATGAGCAGTTCTTC. This sequence encodes CASSFSGGAYNEQFF.

The gene calls are TRBV5-6 and TRBJ1-2; D is perhaps TRBD1 (5 bases). CDR3 length: 15 amino acids. The V end lost 0 bases, the J end lost 2 bases, and 11 bases lay between the germline ends. The germline V gene encodes CDR1 SGHDT and CDR2 YYEEEE. The CDR3 region is CASSLGAGWNYGYTF. In DNA, the CDR3 is TGTGCCAGCAGCTTGGGGGCAGGGTGGAACTATGGCTACACCTTC.

The chain recombines TRBV28 with TRBJ2-3; TRBD2 might be the D (6 bases). CDR3 length: 12 amino acids. The ends were cut back, 9 bases at V and 6 bases at J, with 13 bases in the middle. CDR1 and CDR2 (germline): MDHEN, SYDVKM. The CDR3 DNA is TGTGCCAGTGGCGGGGACCCCGATACGCAGTATTTT. Its protein is CASGGDPDTQYF.